This entry lists 22 T cell receptor beta chains sequenced from one sample in a study of cytomegalovirus exposure and HLA in healthy donors. Produced via immunoSEQ multiplex PCR; TCRdb's table is partial and in-frame only. The sample yields about 110,000 clones, around 82% seen once. The sequencing input was PBMCs. These receptors were taken from a woman between 18 and 30 years old in good health and CMV-seronegative.

V usage is TRBV5-4 and J usage is TRBJ2-2; TRBD2 aligns across 10 bases. Germline CDR1 reads SGHNT; CDR2 reads YYREEE (reference sequence). Unmatched junction bases numbered 8, after V lost 1 base and J lost 8 bases. The CDR3 extends over 16 amino acids. The CDR3 is CASSLRSGGAEGELFF. DNA of the CDR3: TGTGCCAGCAGCTTGAGGAGCGGGGGGGCGGAGGGGGAGCTGTTTTTT. Combining the CDR3 with reference TRBV5-4 and TRBJ2-2 gives the whole variable domain ETGVTQSPTHLIKTRGQQVTLRCSSQSGHNTVSWYQQALGQGPQFIFQYYREEENGRGNFPPRFSGLQFPNYSSELNVNALELDDSALYLCASSLRSGGAEGELFFGEGSRLTVL.

The rearrangement links TRBV27 to TRBJ2-7; 12 bases match TRBD1. Looked up from germline, CDR1 is MNHEY and CDR2 is SMNVEV (reference sequence). The CDR3 has 14 residues. Trimming removed 6 bases from V and 6 bases from J; junction bases left unmatched: 6. The CDR3 bases are TGTGCCAGCAGCCCGGGACAGGGGGCCGTCGAGCAGTACTTC. The encoded protein is CASSPGQGAVEQYF.

This clone was detected once. CDR3 loop: CASSLDRSSYEQYF. The CDR3 DNA follows: TGTGCCAGCAGCTTGGACAGGAGCTCCTACGAGCAGTACTTC. This chain connects TRBV5-4 to TRBJ2-7; tentatively, D is TRBD1 (5 bases). Trimming pared 0 bases from V and 0 bases from J, leaving 7 bases between. Germline values: CDR1 SGHNT, CDR2 YYREEE (reference sequence). The CDR3 runs 14 residues.

The chain joins TRBV30 to TRBJ2-1; TRBD1 agrees at 7 bases. CDR3 size: 14 residues. With 5 bases clipped from V and 4 bases from J, the junction kept 8 bases outside the gene matches. CDR1 GTSNPN and CDR2 SVGIG come from the germline V gene (reference sequence). Written as DNA, the CDR3 is TGTGCCTGGGAAACTCGACAGGGTTACAATGAGCAGTTCTTC. The encoded protein is CAWETRQGYNEQFF.

The chain has TRBV27 and TRBJ2-2; D unclear. The length of the CDR3 is 17 residues. The germline gives CDR1 MNHEY, CDR2 SMNVEV (reference sequence). The V end lost 4 bases, the J end lost 0 bases, and 15 bases lay between the germline ends. CDR3 in amino acids: CASSYILLFANTGELFF. The DNA for the CDR3 is TGTGCCAGCAGTTATATTCTCCTGTTCGCGAACACCGGGGAGCTGTTTTTT.

The V and J genes are TRBV7-8 and TRBJ2-6, with D unresolved. Trimming left V 4 bases short and J 0 bases short, with 13 bases between. The CDR3 runs 17 residues. CDR1 SGHVS and CDR2 FQNEAQ come from the germline V gene. The CDR3 sequence is CASSSPPLFSGANVLTF. The CDR3 DNA reads TGTGCCAGCAGCTCCCCTCCCCTATTCTCTGGGGCCAACGTCCTGACTTTC.

The chain carries TRBV5-6 and TRBJ2-1; 13 bases line up with TRBD2. The V segment lost 5 bases and the J segment 10 bases; nucleotides outside the gene matches: 12. The CDR3 sequence is 16 residues long. In germline, CDR1 is SGHDT, CDR2 YYEEEE. Here the CDR3 reads CASREDTSGGAWEQFF. The CDR3 DNA reads as TGTGCCAGCAGGGAAGACACTAGCGGGGGGGCATGGGAGCAGTTCTTC.

The chain joins TRBV2 to TRBJ2-7, with 10 bases matching TRBD1. The CDR3 totals 17 residues. After removal of 2 bases from V and 3 bases from J, the junction contained 10 bases not matched to a gene. The V gene's germline CDR1 is SNHLY and CDR2 FYNNEI. The CDR3 is CASSESASGQGGYEQYF. The DNA for the CDR3 is TGTGCCAGCAGTGAATCGGCTAGTGGACAGGGGGGCTACGAGCAGTACTTC.

The J gene is TRBJ2-2, the V gene TRBV30; D may be TRBD2 (7 bases). This CDR3 has 14 residues. The germline gives CDR1 GTSNPN, CDR2 SVGIG (reference sequence). V lost 0 bases and J 7 bases, leaving 12 bases between the germline ends. CDR3 sequence reads: CAWSVGGRYGELFF. CDR3 sequence (DNA): TGTGCCTGGAGTGTCGGGGGGCGCTACGGGGAGCTGTTTTTT.

This chain joins TRBV9 and TRBJ2-6; D unresolved. V gave up 1 base and J gave up 0 bases, with 5 bases separating them. The length of the CDR3 is 15 residues. Germline V gene sequence: CDR1 SGDLS, CDR2 YYNGEE. CDR3 DNA: TGTGCCAGCAGCGTACAGGTCTCTGGGGCCAACGTCCTGACTTTC. Translation: CASSVQVSGANVLTF.

This clone was found once. The genes are TRBV19 and TRBJ2-2; TRBD1 aligns across 9 bases. V trimming: 1 base; J trimming: 8 bases; junction bases outside the gene matches: 2. Looked up from germline, CDR1 is LNHDA and CDR2 is SQIVND (reference sequence). This CDR3 comprises 14 residues. This chain's CDR3 is CASSIGTGAGELFF. CDR3 nucleotides: TGTGCCAGTAGTATAGGGACAGGGGCTGGGGAGCTGTTTTTT. The full variable domain, its missing parts supplied by reference TRBV19 and TRBJ2-2, is DGGITQSPKYLFRKEGQNVTLSCEQNLNHDAMYWYRQDPGQGLRLIYYSQIVNDFQKGDIAEGYSVSREKKESFPLTVTSAQKNPTAFYLCASSIGTGAGELFFGEGSRLTVL.

This clone was detected only once. This sequence joins TRBV19 and TRBJ2-2, with a tentative D call TRBD2 (7 bases). CDR1 is LNHDA and CDR2 is SQIVND in the germline V gene (reference sequence). This CDR3 has 15 residues. V was clipped by 3 bases and J by 4 bases, with 12 bases between them. In nucleotides, the CDR3 is TGTGCCAGTAGTATGGGGGGGCGTATCACCGGGGAGCTGTTTTTT. This codes for CASSMGGRITGELFF.

The chain's CDR3 is CASSRWTSGGNEQFF. The CDR3 DNA follows: TGTGCCAGCAGCCGGTGGACTAGCGGCGGCAATGAGCAGTTCTTC. The chain is built from TRBV13 and TRBJ2-1; 10 nucleotides align to TRBD2. V was clipped by 5 bases and J by 6 bases; unmatched bases: 7. The V gene's germline CDR1 is PRHDT and CDR2 FYEKMQ (reference sequence). CDR3 length: 15 amino acids.

The chain links TRBV7-9 to TRBJ2-7; possible D gene TRBD1, 6 bases. The V gene lost 2 bases and the J gene lost 4 bases, with 9 bases spanning the gap. This CDR3 is built from 13 residues. CDR1 is SEHNR, CDR2 FQNEAQ, per germline (reference sequence). The CDR3 spells CASSLSQGYEQYF. The DNA of the CDR3 is TGTGCCAGCAGCTTATCTCAGGGGTACGAGCAGTACTTC.

The J gene is TRBJ1-1, the V gene TRBV30; tentatively, D is TRBD1 (5 bases). CDR1 and CDR2 (germline): GTSNPN, SVGIG (reference sequence). The CDR3 is made up of 17 amino acids. Trimming took 2 bases from V and 0 from J, leaving 19 bases between them. The CDR3 here is CAWSSMGRRNLNTEAFF. DNA of the CDR3: TGTGCCTGGAGTTCTATGGGGCGCAGAAATCTGAACACTGAAGCTTTCTTT.

This clone turned up a few times. V usage is TRBV6-8 and J usage is TRBJ1-2; D remains ambiguous. The germline V gene encodes CDR1 MNHGY and CDR2 SAAAGT. The length of the CDR3 is 14 residues. V was pared by 2 bases and J by 8 bases, with 15 bases between. The CDR3 here is CASSYRTQVPGYTF. In nucleotides, the CDR3 is TGTGCCAGCAGTTACCGCACACAAGTTCCGGGCTACACCTTC.

The chain uses TRBV4-1 and TRBJ1-4; a possible D gene is TRBD1 (6 bases). This CDR3 is built from 15 residues. Trimming took off 4 bases at V and 5 bases at J, with 14 bases between the two ends. CDR1 is MGHRA, CDR2 YSYEKL, per germline. The CDR3 DNA is TGCGCCAGCAGCCCAGGGGCGGGGGGAAATGAAAAACTGTTTTTT. Translating gives CASSPGAGGNEKLFF.

V usage is TRBV11-2 and J usage is TRBJ2-3; D perhaps matches TRBD2 (6 bases). The germline gives CDR1 SGHAT, CDR2 FQNNGV. V shed 2 bases and J shed 12 bases, with 18 bases lying between them. The CDR3 has 14 residues. The CDR3 spells CASSLPRDSGRQYF. Written as DNA, the CDR3 is TGTGCCAGCAGCTTACCTCGGGACTCCGGTCGTCAGTATTTT.

The table lists this clone with a few counts. This rearrangement joins TRBV2 to TRBJ1-5, with D tentatively TRBD1 (5 bases). Trimming took off 6 bases at V and 2 bases at J, with 14 bases between the two ends. There are 15 residues in the CDR3. Germline V gene data show CDR1 as SNHLY and CDR2 as FYNNEI. Written as DNA, the CDR3 is TGTGCCAGCAGCCGGGAGGGGCAGGGCAATCAGCCCCAGCATTTT. Its protein product is CASSREGQGNQPQHF.

The chain carries TRBV7-8 and TRBJ1-1, with D possibly being TRBD1 (5 bases). Germline values: CDR1 SGHVS, CDR2 FQNEAQ. This CDR3 contains 12 residues. V lost 5 bases and J lost 10, with 14 bases in between. CDR3 residues: CASSHPGNAAFF. The CDR3 bases are TGTGCCAGCAGCCACCCAGGGAACGCAGCTTTCTTT.

CDR3 coding DNA: TGTGCCAGTAAAGGGACAGGAGTGAACACTGAAGCTTTCTTT. Protein sequence: CASKGTGVNTEAFF. The chain joins TRBV19 to TRBJ1-1; 8 bases match TRBD1. The V and J ends lost 7 bases and 0 bases, in that order; junction bases with no gene match: 4. Per the germline V gene, CDR1 is LNHDA and CDR2 is SQIVND (reference sequence). CDR3 length: 14 residues.

The V call is TRBV30, the J call TRBJ2-1; D perhaps matches TRBD2 (6 bases). CDR3 length: 12 residues. Looked up from germline, CDR1 is GTSNPN and CDR2 is SVGIG (reference sequence). Trimming left V 2 bases short and J 7 bases short, with 9 bases between. DNA for the CDR3: TGTGCCTGGAGTAGCGGAGGGAATGAGCAGTTCTTC. Its translation is CAWSSGGNEQFF.